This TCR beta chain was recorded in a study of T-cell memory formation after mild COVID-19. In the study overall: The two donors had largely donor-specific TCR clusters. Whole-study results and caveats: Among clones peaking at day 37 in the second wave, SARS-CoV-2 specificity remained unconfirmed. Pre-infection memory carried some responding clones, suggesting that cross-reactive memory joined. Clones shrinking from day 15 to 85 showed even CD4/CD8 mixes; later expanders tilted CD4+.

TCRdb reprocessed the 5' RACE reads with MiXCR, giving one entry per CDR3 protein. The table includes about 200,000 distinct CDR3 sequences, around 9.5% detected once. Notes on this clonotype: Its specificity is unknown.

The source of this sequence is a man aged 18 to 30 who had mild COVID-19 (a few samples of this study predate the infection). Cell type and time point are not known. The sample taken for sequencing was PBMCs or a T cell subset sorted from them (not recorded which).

This CDR3 is CASSFRRNQPQHF. CDR3 DNA: TGTGCCAGCAGCTTTCGCCGCAATCAGCCCCAGCATTTT. The chain links TRBV7-2 to TRBJ1-5; no firm D call. The CDR3 is 13 amino acids. Germline V gene data show CDR1 as SGHTA and CDR2 as FQGNSA. Trimming took off 3 bases at V and 2 bases at J, with 5 bases between the two ends.